The next 15 T cell receptor beta chains were all read from a single sample in a study of technical replicates of blood from a handful of donors. Method: immunoSEQ multiplex PCR; TCRdb's copy keeps in-frame clones and lacks some. The sample has under 100,000 clones; 94% are singletons. The sequencing sample was made of T cells isolated from PBMCs. These receptors came from a human donor in good health.

J is TRBJ1-3 and V is TRBV7-9; possibly TRBD1 for D (6 bases). Between the trimmed V and J ends, which lost 5 bases and 4 bases, there was a span of 21 bases. The CDR3 contains 17 residues. Germline loops: CDR1 SEHNR, CDR2 FQNEAQ (reference sequence). CDR3 in amino acids: CASSLLRQVGSGNTIYF. DNA for the CDR3: TGTGCCAGCAGCCTGTTAAGACAGGTCGGATCCGGAAACACCATATATTTT.

The chain joins TRBV4-1 to TRBJ2-7; tentatively, D is TRBD2 (5 bases). Looked up from germline, CDR1 is MGHRA and CDR2 is YSYEKL. Trimming pared 0 bases from V and 4 bases from J, leaving 10 bases between. The CDR3 contains 14 residues. CDR3 coding DNA: TGCGCCAGCAGCCAAGATCCGGAGGTTTACGAGCAGTACTTC. Protein: CASSQDPEVYEQYF.

The V and J genes are TRBV7-8 and TRBJ2-1; D possibly corresponds to TRBD1 (6 bases). CDR3 length: 16 residues. Trimming cost V 1 base and J 8 bases, with 18 bases left between them. Germline CDR1 SGHVS, CDR2 FQNEAQ. For the CDR3, the DNA is TGTGCCAGCAGCTTAGTACAGGGTACCTATTCCGATGAGCAGTTCTTC. This sequence encodes CASSLVQGTYSDEQFF.

This clone occurred a few times. The chain uses TRBV6-5 and TRBJ1-1; D possibly corresponds to TRBD1 (6 bases). Germline V lookup: CDR1 MNHEY, CDR2 SVGAGI. V was cut by 7 bases and J by 4 bases, with 13 bases left in between. This CDR3 is built from 13 residues. The DNA for the CDR3 is TGTGCCAGCACCATACAGGGTCGCACTGAAGCTTTCTTT. Residues: CASTIQGRTEAFF.

The chain joins TRBV5-4 to TRBJ2-1; D uncertain. V was shortened by 4 bases and J by 8 bases, with 13 bases between the two germline ends. The germline V gene has CDR1 SGHNT and CDR2 YYREEE (reference sequence). The CDR3 is 13 residues long. The CDR3 bases are TGTGCCAGCAGCAACTCCTCCCGTGATGAGCAGTTCTTC. Its protein product is CASSNSSRDEQFF.

The chain links TRBV5-1 to TRBJ2-1; 7 bases line up with TRBD2. The CDR3 contains 15 residues. With V trimmed by 4 bases and J by 5 bases, 9 bases remained unmatched. Germline values: CDR1 SGHRS, CDR2 YFSETQ. The CDR3 sequence is CASSQTRGVNNEQFF. In nucleotides, the CDR3 is TGCGCCAGCAGCCAAACCCGGGGGGTTAACAATGAGCAGTTCTTC.

The chain is built from TRBV6-1 and TRBJ2-6; tentative D call: TRBD2 (5 bases). The V gene lost 0 bases and the J gene lost 6 bases, with 12 bases spanning the gap. Germline V gene sequence: CDR1 MNHNS, CDR2 SASEGT. The CDR3 has 16 residues. The chain's CDR3 is CASSEARGFEANVLTF. CDR3 sequence (DNA): TGTGCCAGCAGTGAAGCGCGAGGGTTTGAGGCCAACGTCCTGACTTTC.

This chain joins TRBV6-5 and TRBJ1-2; perhaps TRBD1 as D (5 bases). This CDR3 is 13 amino acids long. Trimming pared 2 bases from V and 10 bases from J, leaving 14 bases between. Germline CDR1 MNHEY, CDR2 SVGAGI. The CDR3 DNA reads as TGTGCCAGCAGTTACGCGGGGGAAAGGTACTACACCTTC. Protein sequence: CASSYAGERYYTF.

This chain connects TRBV28 to TRBJ1-6; 8 nucleotides agree with TRBD1. This CDR3 has 13 residues. Germline-derived CDR1 and CDR2 are MDHEN and SYDVKM. The trim removed 6 bases at V and 9 bases at J, leaving 4 bases unmatched. CDR3 sequence: CASRRTGSSPLHF. The CDR3 DNA is TGTGCCAGCAGACGGACAGGGAGTTCACCCCTCCACTTT.

The chain is built from TRBV18 and TRBJ2-7; D gene ambiguous. CDR3 length: 11 residues. The germline V and J ends were trimmed by 3 bases and 5 bases, with 5 bases remaining between them. The V gene's germline CDR1 is KGHSH and CDR2 LQKENI. CDR3 in DNA: TGTGCCAGCTCACCTAATGACGAGCAGTACTTC. This encodes CASSPNDEQYF.

V usage is TRBV18 and J usage is TRBJ2-1, with 7 bases aligning to TRBD2. V shed 1 base and J 9 bases; nucleotides not matched to a gene: 9. This CDR3 has 15 amino acids. The germline V gene has CDR1 KGHSH and CDR2 LQKENI. The CDR3 sequence is CASSPLGLGKGEQFF. DNA for the CDR3: TGTGCCAGCTCACCACTCGGACTAGGTAAAGGTGAGCAGTTCTTC.

This clone has only a few counts. The genes are TRBV19 and TRBJ1-4; no definite D call. Trimming left V 1 base short and J 9 bases short, with 9 bases between. The CDR3 covers 13 residues. Germline CDR1 and CDR2: LNHDA and SQIVND (reference sequence). DNA of the CDR3: TGTGCCAGTAGTATAGTCCCGGTACAAAAACTGTTTTTT. The encoded protein is CASSIVPVQKLFF.

The chain recombines TRBV29-1 with TRBJ2-7, with D possibly matching TRBD2 (5 bases). Germline CDR1 and CDR2: SQVTM and ANQGSEA. V lost 4 bases to trimming and J lost 1 base, with 8 bases between them. There are 12 residues in the CDR3. CDR3: CSVGTVSYEQYF. CDR3 in DNA: TGCAGCGTTGGGACTGTTTCCTACGAGCAGTACTTC.

The rearrangement uses TRBV19 and TRBJ2-7, with D possibly TRBD1 on 5 matching bases. This CDR3 has 14 amino acids. V was trimmed by 2 bases and J by 5 bases, leaving 13 bases between them. Germline CDR1 reads LNHDA; CDR2 reads SQIVND (reference sequence). This CDR3 reads CASSISPQGDEQYF. DNA of the CDR3: TGTGCCAGTAGTATATCCCCGCAGGGCGACGAGCAGTACTTC.

The chain couples TRBV18 to TRBJ2-7; the D is unclear. V lost 3 bases, J lost 4 bases, and 10 bases lay in between. The CDR3 runs 13 residues. The germline V gene encodes CDR1 KGHSH and CDR2 LQKENI. The chain's CDR3 is CASSPANAYEQYF. The CDR3 coding sequence is TGTGCCAGCTCACCTGCAAACGCGTACGAGCAGTACTTC.